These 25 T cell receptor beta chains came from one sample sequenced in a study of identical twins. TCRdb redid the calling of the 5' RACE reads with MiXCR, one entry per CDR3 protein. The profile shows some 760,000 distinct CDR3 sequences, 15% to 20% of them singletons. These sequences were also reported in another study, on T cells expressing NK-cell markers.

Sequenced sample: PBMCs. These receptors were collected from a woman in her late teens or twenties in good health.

In DNA, the CDR3 is TGCAGCGTTCAGATTTCAGGTGACGAAAAACTGTTTTTT. Translation: CSVQISGDEKLFF. This chain links TRBV29-1 with TRBJ1-4; the D is unclear. CDR3 length: 13 amino acids. V was cut by 5 bases and J by 8 bases, with 15 bases left in between. Germline lookup yields CDR1 SQVTM and CDR2 ANQGSEA.

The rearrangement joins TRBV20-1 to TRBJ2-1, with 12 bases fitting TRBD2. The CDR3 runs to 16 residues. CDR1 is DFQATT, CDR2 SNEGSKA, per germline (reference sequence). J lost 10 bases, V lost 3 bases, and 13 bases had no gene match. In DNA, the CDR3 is TGCAGTGCTAGTAGTCTAGCGGGGGGGCTTTCGTGGGAGCAGTTCTTC. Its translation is CSASSLAGGLSWEQFF.

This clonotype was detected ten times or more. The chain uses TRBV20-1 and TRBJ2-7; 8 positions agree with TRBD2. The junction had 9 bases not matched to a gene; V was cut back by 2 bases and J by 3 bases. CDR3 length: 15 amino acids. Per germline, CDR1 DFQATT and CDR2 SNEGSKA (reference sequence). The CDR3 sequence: CSARKGTSPFYEQYF. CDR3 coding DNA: TGCAGTGCTAGAAAGGGGACTAGTCCTTTCTACGAGCAGTACTTC.

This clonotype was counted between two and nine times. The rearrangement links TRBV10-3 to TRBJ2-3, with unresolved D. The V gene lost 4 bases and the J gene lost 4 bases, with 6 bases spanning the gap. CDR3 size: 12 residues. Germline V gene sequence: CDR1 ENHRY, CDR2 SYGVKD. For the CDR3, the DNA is TGTGCCATCAGTGGCGACCCAGATACGCAGTATTTT. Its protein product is CAISGDPDTQYF.

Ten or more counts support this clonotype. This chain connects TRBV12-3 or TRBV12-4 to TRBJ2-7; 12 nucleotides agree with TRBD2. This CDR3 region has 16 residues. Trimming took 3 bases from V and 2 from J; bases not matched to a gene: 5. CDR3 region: CASSFSSGRAAYEQYF. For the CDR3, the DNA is TGTGCCAGCAGTTTCTCTAGCGGGAGGGCCGCCTACGAGCAGTACTTC.

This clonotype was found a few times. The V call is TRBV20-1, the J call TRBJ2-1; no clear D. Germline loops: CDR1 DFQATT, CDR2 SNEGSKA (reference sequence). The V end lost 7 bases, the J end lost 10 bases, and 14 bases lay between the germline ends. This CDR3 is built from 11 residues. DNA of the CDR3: TGCAGTGGGGAATCAGTGGTAGAGCAGTTCTTC. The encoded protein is CSGESVVEQFF.

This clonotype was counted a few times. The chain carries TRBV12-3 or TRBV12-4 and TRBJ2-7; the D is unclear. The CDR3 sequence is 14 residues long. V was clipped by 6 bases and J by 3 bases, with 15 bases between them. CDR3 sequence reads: CASSPPTRNYEQYF. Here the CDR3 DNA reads TGTGCCAGCAGCCCCCCGACTCGGAACTACGAGCAGTACTTC.

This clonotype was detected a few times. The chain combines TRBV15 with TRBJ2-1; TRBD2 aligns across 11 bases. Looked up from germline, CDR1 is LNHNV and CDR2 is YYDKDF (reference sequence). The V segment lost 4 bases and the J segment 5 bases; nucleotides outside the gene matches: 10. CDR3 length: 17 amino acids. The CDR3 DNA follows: TGTGCCACCAGCACACACAAGGGACTAGCGGTGAACAATGAGCAGTTCTTC. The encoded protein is CATSTHKGLAVNNEQFF. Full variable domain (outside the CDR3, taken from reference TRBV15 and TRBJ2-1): DAMVIQNPRYQVTQFGKPVTLSCSQTLNHNVMYWYQQKSSQAPKLLFHYYDKDFNNEADTPDNFQSRRPNTSFCFLDIRSPGLGDTAMYLCATSTHKGLAVNNEQFFGPGTRLTVL.

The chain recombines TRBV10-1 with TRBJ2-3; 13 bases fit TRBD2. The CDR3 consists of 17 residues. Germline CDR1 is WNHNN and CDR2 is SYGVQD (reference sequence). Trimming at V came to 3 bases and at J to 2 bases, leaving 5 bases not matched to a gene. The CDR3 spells CASSESTSGGATDTQYF. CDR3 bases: TGCGCCAGCAGTGAATCAACTAGCGGGGGGGCCACAGATACGCAGTATTTT.

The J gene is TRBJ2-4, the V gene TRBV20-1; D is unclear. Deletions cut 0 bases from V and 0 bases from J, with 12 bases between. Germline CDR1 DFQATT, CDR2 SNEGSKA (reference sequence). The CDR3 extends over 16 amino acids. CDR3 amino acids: CSARDRGRLAKNIQYF. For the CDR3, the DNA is TGCAGTGCTAGAGATCGCGGCAGGTTAGCCAAAAACATTCAGTACTTC.

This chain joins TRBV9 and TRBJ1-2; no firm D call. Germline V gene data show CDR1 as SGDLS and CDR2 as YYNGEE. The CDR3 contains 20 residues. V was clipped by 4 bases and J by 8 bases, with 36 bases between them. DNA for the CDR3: TGTGCCAGCAGCCATCCAGTGAGCATCCGTCTCGGGGTTTCTGGCCACGGCTACACCTTC. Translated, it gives CASSHPVSIRLGVSGHGYTF.

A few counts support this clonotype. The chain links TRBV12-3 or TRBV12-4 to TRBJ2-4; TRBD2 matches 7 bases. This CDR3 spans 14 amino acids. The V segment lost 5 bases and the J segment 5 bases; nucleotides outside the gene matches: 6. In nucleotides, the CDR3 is TGTGCCAGCAGTCCCTCGGGAGGAGAAAACATTCAGTACTTC. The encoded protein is CASSPSGGENIQYF.

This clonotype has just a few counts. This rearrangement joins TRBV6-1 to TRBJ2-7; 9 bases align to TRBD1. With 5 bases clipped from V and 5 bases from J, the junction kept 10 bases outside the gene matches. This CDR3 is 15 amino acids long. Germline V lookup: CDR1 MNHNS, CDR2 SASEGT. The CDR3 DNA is TGTGCCAGCAGTCAATCGGGACAGGGCCCCCACGAGCAGTACTTC. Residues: CASSQSGQGPHEQYF.

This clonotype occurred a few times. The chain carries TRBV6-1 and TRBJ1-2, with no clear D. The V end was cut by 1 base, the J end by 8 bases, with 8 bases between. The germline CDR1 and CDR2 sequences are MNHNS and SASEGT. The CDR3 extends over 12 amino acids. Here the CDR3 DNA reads TGTGCCAGCAGTGAAGTTTGGGCAGGCTACACCTTC. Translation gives CASSEVWAGYTF.

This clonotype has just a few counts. The CDR3 DNA follows: TGTGCCAGCAGTTTCGGGGGACCCAGTAACACTGAAGCTTTCTTT. It is translated as CASSFGGPSNTEAFF. This chain uses TRBV12-3 or TRBV12-4 with TRBJ1-1; tentatively, D is TRBD1 (5 bases). The ends were cut back, 3 bases at V and 2 bases at J, with 13 bases in the middle. This CDR3 contains 15 residues.

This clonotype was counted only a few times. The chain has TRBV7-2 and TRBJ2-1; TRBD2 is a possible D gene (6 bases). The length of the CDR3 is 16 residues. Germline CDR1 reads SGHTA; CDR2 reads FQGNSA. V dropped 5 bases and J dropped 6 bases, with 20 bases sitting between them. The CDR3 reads CASSQRLGVLRNEQFF. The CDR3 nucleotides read TGTGCCAGCAGCCAAAGACTAGGGGTGTTGCGCAATGAGCAGTTCTTC.

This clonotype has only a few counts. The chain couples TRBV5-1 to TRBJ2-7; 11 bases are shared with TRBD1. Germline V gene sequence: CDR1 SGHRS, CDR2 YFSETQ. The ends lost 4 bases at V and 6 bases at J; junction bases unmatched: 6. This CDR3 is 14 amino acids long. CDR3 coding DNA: TGCGCCAGCAGCGTGGACAGGGGGCATAGCGAGCAGTACTTC. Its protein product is CASSVDRGHSEQYF.

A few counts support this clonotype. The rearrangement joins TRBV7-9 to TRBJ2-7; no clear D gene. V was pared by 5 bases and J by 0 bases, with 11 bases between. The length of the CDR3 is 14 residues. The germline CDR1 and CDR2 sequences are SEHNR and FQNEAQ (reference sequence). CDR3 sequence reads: CASSQHTNSYEQYF. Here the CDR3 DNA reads TGTGCCAGCAGCCAACACACCAACTCCTACGAGCAGTACTTC.

For the CDR3, the DNA is TGCAGTATGGGGGGTAGAGGCACAGATACGCAGTATTTT. Amino acids: CSMGGRGTDTQYF. The chain couples TRBV20-1 to TRBJ2-3; TRBD2 might be the D (6 bases). The CDR3 spans 13 residues. The V gene's germline CDR1 is DFQATT and CDR2 SNEGSKA (reference sequence). Trimming took off 8 bases at V and 1 base at J, with 13 bases between the two ends.

The CDR3 loop reads CAWSYGVGQPQHF. In nucleotides, the CDR3 is TGTGCCTGGAGTTACGGGGTGGGGCAGCCCCAGCATTTT. The chain uses TRBV30 and TRBJ1-5; D uncertain. The V and J ends lost 2 bases and 7 bases respectively, with 12 bases between them. Germline CDR1 GTSNPN, CDR2 SVGIG (reference sequence). This CDR3 contains 13 residues.

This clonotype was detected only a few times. The CDR3 here is CSAIDSLMFYEQYF. CDR3 DNA: TGCAGTGCTATCGACAGTCTAATGTTCTACGAGCAGTACTTC. The chain is built from TRBV20-1 and TRBJ2-7; D might be TRBD1 (5 bases). The CDR3 spans 14 residues. The ends were cut back, 4 bases at V and 3 bases at J, with 16 bases in the middle. CDR1 DFQATT and CDR2 SNEGSKA come from the germline V gene (reference sequence).

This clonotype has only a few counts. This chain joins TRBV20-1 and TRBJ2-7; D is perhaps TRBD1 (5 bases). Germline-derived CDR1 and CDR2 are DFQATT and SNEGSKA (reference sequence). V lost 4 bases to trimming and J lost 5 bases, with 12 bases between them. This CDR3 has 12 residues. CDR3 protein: CSAKDSSHEQYF. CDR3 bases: TGCAGTGCTAAAGACAGTAGCCACGAGCAGTACTTC.

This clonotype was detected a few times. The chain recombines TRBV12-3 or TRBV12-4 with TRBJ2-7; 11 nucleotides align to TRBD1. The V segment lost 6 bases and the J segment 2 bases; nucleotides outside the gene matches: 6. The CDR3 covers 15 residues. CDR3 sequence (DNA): TGTGCCAGCAGCTGGGGGACAGGGGGAGCCTACGAGCAGTACTTC. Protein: CASSWGTGGAYEQYF.

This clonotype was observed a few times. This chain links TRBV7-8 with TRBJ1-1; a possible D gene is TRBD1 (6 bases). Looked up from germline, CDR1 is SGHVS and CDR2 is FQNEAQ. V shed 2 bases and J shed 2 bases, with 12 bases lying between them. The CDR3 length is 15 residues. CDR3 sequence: CASSLLGQSNTEAFF. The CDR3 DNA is TGTGCCAGCAGCTTATTGGGACAAAGCAACACTGAAGCTTTCTTT.

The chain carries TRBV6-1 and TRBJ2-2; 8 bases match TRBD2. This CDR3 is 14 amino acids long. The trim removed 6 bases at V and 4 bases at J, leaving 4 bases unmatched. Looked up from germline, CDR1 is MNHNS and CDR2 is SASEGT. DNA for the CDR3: TGTGCCAGCAGAGAGCGGGAGACCACCGGGGAGCTGTTTTTT. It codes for CASRERETTGELFF.